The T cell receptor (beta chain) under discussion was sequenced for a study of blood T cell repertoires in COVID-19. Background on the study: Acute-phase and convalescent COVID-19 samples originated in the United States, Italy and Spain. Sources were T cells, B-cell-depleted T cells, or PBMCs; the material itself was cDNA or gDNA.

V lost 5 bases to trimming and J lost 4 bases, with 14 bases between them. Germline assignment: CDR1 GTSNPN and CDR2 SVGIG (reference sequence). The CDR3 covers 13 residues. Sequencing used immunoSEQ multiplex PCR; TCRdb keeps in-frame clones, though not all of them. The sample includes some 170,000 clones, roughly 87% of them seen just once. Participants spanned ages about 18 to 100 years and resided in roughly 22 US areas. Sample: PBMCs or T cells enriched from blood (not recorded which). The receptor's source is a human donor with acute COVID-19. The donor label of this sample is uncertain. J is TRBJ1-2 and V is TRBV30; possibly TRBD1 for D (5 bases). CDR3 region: CAWLLRDSYGYTF. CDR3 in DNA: TGTGCCTGGCTCCTTCGGGACTCCTATGGCTACACCTTC.